These 29 T cell receptor beta chains share one sample of origin, sequenced in a study of blood T cell repertoires in COVID-19. Sequenced by immunoSEQ multiplex PCR; TCRdb stores in-frame clones only, minus some. The sample records hundreds of thousands of clones, 87% being singletons. What was sequenced was peripheral blood. These receptors came from a woman aged 18-30 years who had recovered from COVID-19.

This chain links TRBV4-3 with TRBJ2-2, with 11 bases identical to TRBD2. The CDR3 is made up of 15 amino acids. Unmatched junction bases numbered 4, after V lost 8 bases and J lost 2 bases. Germline assignment: CDR1 LGHNA and CDR2 YSLEER. The CDR3 sequence: CASRSGRENTGELFF. The CDR3 coding sequence is TGCGCCAGCCGTAGCGGGAGGGAAAACACCGGGGAGCTGTTTTTT.

This clone was observed once. CDR3 loop: CAWSWGLDTEAFF. The CDR3 DNA is TGTGCCTGGAGTTGGGGGCTGGACACTGAAGCTTTCTTT. This chain uses TRBV30 with TRBJ1-1, with a weak D call TRBD1 (6 bases). The germline V and J ends were trimmed by 2 bases and 3 bases, with 10 bases remaining between them. The CDR3 covers 13 residues. Per the germline V gene, CDR1 is GTSNPN and CDR2 is SVGIG (reference sequence).

The V gene is TRBV9, the J gene TRBJ1-1; 10 nucleotides match TRBD1. This CDR3 comprises 16 residues. J lost 3 bases, V lost 3 bases, and 8 bases had no gene match. CDR1 is SGDLS and CDR2 is YYNGEE in the germline V gene. Here the CDR3 reads CASSESRDRGDTEAFF. The CDR3 region has the DNA TGTGCCAGCAGCGAGAGCCGGGACAGGGGAGACACTGAAGCTTTCTTT. Based on the CDR3 plus reference TRBV9 and TRBJ1-1, the full variable domain is DSGVTQTPKHLITATGQRVTLRCSPRSGDLSVYWYQQSLDQGLQFLIQYYNGEERAKGNILERFSAQQFPDLHSELNLSSLELGDSALYFCASSESRDRGDTEAFFGQGTRLTVV.

The CDR3 DNA reads TGTGCCAGCAGCTTGCGCCTATTCGAGCAGTACTTC. Amino acids: CASSLRLFEQYF. This chain uses TRBV5-8 with TRBJ2-7, with no clear D. V was trimmed by 1 base and J by 6 bases, leaving 8 bases between them. Germline V lookup: CDR1 SGHTS, CDR2 YDEGEE. This CDR3 has 12 amino acids.

This chain joins TRBV11-3 and TRBJ2-1, with 11 positions matching TRBD2. The V and J ends lost 0 bases and 6 bases, in that order; junction bases with no gene match: 1. The CDR3 spans 15 residues. CDR1 and CDR2 from the germline V gene are SGHNT and YENEEA. The CDR3 sequence: CASSLEGLAVNEQFF. The CDR3 region has the DNA TGTGCCAGCAGCTTAGAGGGACTAGCGGTCAATGAGCAGTTCTTC.

V gene TRBV4-2 combines with J gene TRBJ1-2; TRBD1 matches 7 bases. In germline, CDR1 is LGHNA, CDR2 YNFKEQ. The CDR3 length is 14 residues. V lost 0 bases and J lost 5; bases outside the gene matches: 3. The CDR3 here is CASSQEGQPYGYTF. The CDR3, as DNA: TGTGCCAGCAGCCAAGAGGGACAGCCATATGGCTACACCTTC.

V and J are TRBV29-1 and TRBJ1-2, with a possible D match to TRBD1 (5 bases). The V gene lost 3 bases and the J gene lost 2 bases, with 13 bases spanning the gap. The CDR3 is 14 amino acids. CDR1 is SQVTM and CDR2 is ANQGSEA in the germline V gene. This CDR3 is CSVEIWGVNYGYTF. The CDR3, as DNA: TGCAGCGTTGAGATTTGGGGGGTAAACTATGGCTACACCTTC. The variable domain in full, completed from reference TRBV29-1 and TRBJ1-2, reads SAVISQKPSRDICQRGTSLTIQCQVDSQVTMMFWYRQQPGQSLTLIATANQGSEATYESGFVIDKFPISRPNLTFSTLTVSNMSPEDSSIYLCSVEIWGVNYGYTFGSGTRLTVV.

The rearrangement joins TRBV27 to TRBJ2-7, with 13 bases matching TRBD2. This CDR3 spans 15 amino acids. J was trimmed by 4 bases and V by 5 bases; bases with no gene match: 5. CDR1 MNHEY and CDR2 SMNVEV come from the germline V gene (reference sequence). CDR3 in amino acids: CASSPGLAGYYEQYF. CDR3 nucleotides: TGTGCCAGCAGTCCGGGACTAGCGGGATATTACGAGCAGTACTTC.

V gene TRBV5-6 combines with J gene TRBJ1-5, with TRBD1 as a possible D gene (5 bases). This CDR3 comprises 15 residues. Trimming cost V 0 bases and J 2 bases, with 9 bases left between them. Germline V CDR1 and CDR2: SGHDT, YYEEEE. CDR3 sequence (DNA): TGTGCCAGCAGCTTGGGCTGGGGCGGCAATCAGCCCCAGCATTTT. Translating gives CASSLGWGGNQPQHF.

The rearrangement uses TRBV6-6 and TRBJ2-7; the D is unclear. Germline V lookup: CDR1 MNHNY, CDR2 SVGAGI (reference sequence). This CDR3 has 12 amino acids. Between the trimmed V and J ends, which lost 5 bases and 0 bases, there was a span of 5 bases. CDR3 DNA: TGTGCCAGCAGTGCGAGCTCCTACGAGCAGTACTTC. It yields the protein CASSASSYEQYF.

This chain links TRBV5-4 with TRBJ2-7; 7 positions match TRBD1. V was clipped by 4 bases and J by 3 bases; unmatched bases: 7. The germline V gene encodes CDR1 SGHNT and CDR2 YYREEE (reference sequence). The CDR3 consists of 14 residues. The CDR3 loop is CASSGDSPVYEQYF. The CDR3 nucleotides read TGTGCCAGCAGCGGGGACAGCCCAGTCTACGAGCAGTACTTC. Based on the CDR3 plus reference TRBV5-4 and TRBJ2-7, the full variable domain is ETGVTQSPTHLIKTRGQQVTLRCSSQSGHNTVSWYQQALGQGPQFIFQYYREEENGRGNFPPRFSGLQFPNYSSELNVNALELDDSALYLCASSGDSPVYEQYFGPGTRLTVT.

The V and J genes are TRBV19 and TRBJ2-4; possibly TRBD1 for D (5 bases). V was pared by 8 bases and J by 3 bases, with 17 bases between. The CDR3 contains 15 residues. The V gene's germline CDR1 is LNHDA and CDR2 SQIVND (reference sequence). The CDR3 region has the DNA TGTGCCAGTTCTCCCTTGGGGCTAGTCAAAAACATTCAGTACTTC. Its translation is CASSPLGLVKNIQYF.

The chain uses TRBV5-8 and TRBJ2-4; TRBD2 is a possible D gene (6 bases). The CDR3 runs to 17 residues. Germline V CDR1 and CDR2: SGHTS, YDEGEE. V lost 4 bases, J lost 5 bases, and 22 bases lay in between. CDR3 protein: CASSLPGGAPEENIQYF. The CDR3 DNA follows: TGTGCCAGCAGCCTGCCCGGCGGGGCCCCTGAAGAAAACATTCAGTACTTC.

V is TRBV7-2 and J is TRBJ2-3; 7 bases align to TRBD2. CDR3 length equals 12 residues. V shed 5 bases and J 6 bases; nucleotides not matched to a gene: 2. The germline V gene has CDR1 SGHTA and CDR2 FQGNSA. The CDR3 is CASSRGVDTQYF. The DNA for the CDR3 is TGTGCCAGCAGCCGGGGGGTGGATACGCAGTATTTT.

The V and J genes are TRBV5-4 and TRBJ2-2, with D perhaps matching TRBD1 (6 bases). The length of the CDR3 is 16 residues. Germline V gene sequence: CDR1 SGHNT, CDR2 YYREEE (reference sequence). V lost 2 bases, J lost 3 bases, and 14 bases lay in between. CDR3 region: CASSLWGRGYTGELFF. CDR3 bases: TGTGCCAGCAGCTTATGGGGTAGGGGGTACACCGGGGAGCTGTTTTTT.

The V call is TRBV6-5, the J call TRBJ1-2; tentative D call: TRBD1 (6 bases). Germline V gene data show CDR1 as MNHEY and CDR2 as SVGAGI. The CDR3 has 15 amino acids. V lost 5 bases and J 1 base, leaving 14 bases between the germline ends. The CDR3 DNA reads as TGTGCCAGCAGTAAAACACAGGGCTTTAACTATGGCTACACCTTC. Amino acids: CASSKTQGFNYGYTF.

This chain joins TRBV30 and TRBJ2-7; D unclear. Germline assignment: CDR1 GTSNPN and CDR2 SVGIG (reference sequence). This CDR3 spans 14 amino acids. V was clipped by 0 bases and J by 5 bases, with 14 bases between them. CDR3 in amino acids: CAWSVLSGVDEQYF. Here the CDR3 DNA reads TGTGCCTGGAGTGTACTCTCAGGTGTCGACGAGCAGTACTTC.

This clone was counted a few times. This chain uses TRBV9 with TRBJ2-7, with D uncertain. Trimming took 4 bases from V and 0 from J, leaving 14 bases between them. The germline gives CDR1 SGDLS, CDR2 YYNGEE. The CDR3 is made up of 15 amino acids. The CDR3 is CASSRSIDDSYEQYF. DNA for the CDR3: TGTGCCAGCAGCAGATCTATAGATGACTCCTACGAGCAGTACTTC.

The V call is TRBV30, the J call TRBJ1-6; D might be TRBD1 (5 bases). CDR3 length equals 16 residues. The V and J ends lost 0 bases and 2 bases respectively, with 11 bases between them. Germline-derived CDR1 and CDR2 are GTSNPN and SVGIG (reference sequence). The CDR3 region has the DNA TGTGCCTGGAGTGTAGGGAGGGGTCCCTATAATTCACCCCTCCACTTT. Its translation: CAWSVGRGPYNSPLHF.

The chain combines TRBV30 with TRBJ1-1; 9 positions agree with TRBD1. CDR1 is GTSNPN and CDR2 is SVGIG in the germline V gene (reference sequence). The CDR3 contains 14 residues. V shed 2 bases and J 6 bases; nucleotides not matched to a gene: 7. For the CDR3, the DNA is TGTGCCTGGAGTAGAACCGGGACAGGGTCTGAAGCTTTCTTT. It codes for CAWSRTGTGSEAFF.

This clone was counted between two and nine times. This chain joins TRBV14 and TRBJ1-1; D gene uncertain. Germline CDR1 reads SGHDN; CDR2 reads FVKESK. Trimming took 1 base from V and 0 from J, leaving 3 bases between them. CDR3 length: 13 residues. This chain's CDR3 is CASSQAVNTEAFF. The DNA of the CDR3 is TGTGCCAGCAGCCAAGCAGTGAACACTGAAGCTTTCTTT.

This clone was counted once. V usage is TRBV7-3 and J usage is TRBJ2-1, with 9 bases fitting TRBD2. Germline CDR1 reads SGHTA; CDR2 reads FQGTGA. V lost 6 bases, J lost 0 bases, and 9 bases stayed unmatched. The CDR3 length is 17 residues. The CDR3 spells CASSRLAAGHSYNEQFF. In DNA form, the CDR3 reads TGTGCCAGCAGTCGACTAGCGGCCGGTCACTCCTACAATGAGCAGTTCTTC.

V and J are TRBV5-4 and TRBJ2-3, with a tentative D call TRBD2 (5 bases). Trimming cost V 0 bases and J 2 bases, with 10 bases left between them. Germline CDR1 reads SGHNT; CDR2 reads YYREEE (reference sequence). CDR3 length: 15 amino acids. The CDR3 sequence: CASSLGAGPTDTQYF. The DNA for the CDR3 is TGTGCCAGCAGCTTGGGGGCGGGCCCCACAGATACGCAGTATTTT.

The chain combines TRBV19 with TRBJ2-7, with TRBD2 as a possible D gene (6 bases). In germline, CDR1 is LNHDA, CDR2 SQIVND (reference sequence). There are 15 residues in the CDR3. V was trimmed by 3 bases and J by 0 bases, leaving 12 bases between them. DNA of the CDR3: TGTGCCAGTAGTATCCCGGGGGTGAGCTCCTACGAGCAGTACTTC. This encodes CASSIPGVSSYEQYF. Combining the CDR3 with reference TRBV19 and TRBJ2-7 gives the whole variable domain DGGITQSPKYLFRKEGQNVTLSCEQNLNHDAMYWYRQDPGQGLRLIYYSQIVNDFQKGDIAEGYSVSREKKESFPLTVTSAQKNPTAFYLCASSIPGVSSYEQYFGPGTRLTVT.

The chain carries TRBV21-1 and TRBJ1-1; TRBD1 is the table's D call and was not checked against the DNA. TRBV21-1 is a pseudogene. This CDR3 contains 14 residues. The CDR3 sequence is CASSLPGQGDQAFF. The CDR3 nucleotides read TGTGCCAGCAGCCTTCCGGGACAGGGGGACCAAGCTTTCTTT.

The gene calls are TRBV6-5 and TRBJ2-7; 9 bases align to TRBD1. J was trimmed by 2 bases and V by 2 bases; bases with no gene match: 4. The CDR3 contains 15 residues. CDR1 is MNHEY, CDR2 SVGAGI, per germline. For the CDR3, the DNA is TGTGCCAGCAGTTACCGGACAGGGGATCCCTACGAGCAGTACTTC. Translating it yields CASSYRTGDPYEQYF.

The chain couples TRBV12-5 to TRBJ2-1, with no clear D. Germline-derived CDR1 and CDR2 are LGHNT and FRNRAP. The CDR3 is 14 residues long. V was clipped by 1 base and J by 4 bases, with 8 bases between them. The CDR3 sequence is CASGLGRRYNEQFF. CDR3 in DNA: TGTGCTAGTGGTTTGGGGCGGAGATACAATGAGCAGTTCTTC.

The chain carries TRBV27 and TRBJ2-1; D call uncertain. CDR3 size: 12 residues. Trimming removed 3 bases at V and 10 bases at J, with 10 bases between. From germline, CDR1 is MNHEY and CDR2 SMNVEV (reference sequence). The CDR3 DNA sequence: TGTGCCAGCAGTTTCTGGTTGAGCGAGCAGTTCTTC. Amino acid sequence: CASSFWLSEQFF.

Turning to this clone: Within the sample, other DNA sequences also encode this same CDR3. This chain connects TRBV19 to TRBJ2-7, with 10 bases matching TRBD2. Germline CDR1 and CDR2: LNHDA and SQIVND (reference sequence). The ends lost 3 bases at V and 4 bases at J; junction bases unmatched: 3. The length of the CDR3 is 14 residues. This chain's CDR3 is CASSMASGSYEQYF. CDR3 nucleotide sequence: TGTGCCAGTAGTATGGCTAGCGGGAGTTACGAGCAGTACTTC. The whole variable domain, remainder taken from reference TRBV19 and TRBJ2-7, is DGGITQSPKYLFRKEGQNVTLSCEQNLNHDAMYWYRQDPGQGLRLIYYSQIVNDFQKGDIAEGYSVSREKKESFPLTVTSAQKNPTAFYLCASSMASGSYEQYFGPGTRLTVT.